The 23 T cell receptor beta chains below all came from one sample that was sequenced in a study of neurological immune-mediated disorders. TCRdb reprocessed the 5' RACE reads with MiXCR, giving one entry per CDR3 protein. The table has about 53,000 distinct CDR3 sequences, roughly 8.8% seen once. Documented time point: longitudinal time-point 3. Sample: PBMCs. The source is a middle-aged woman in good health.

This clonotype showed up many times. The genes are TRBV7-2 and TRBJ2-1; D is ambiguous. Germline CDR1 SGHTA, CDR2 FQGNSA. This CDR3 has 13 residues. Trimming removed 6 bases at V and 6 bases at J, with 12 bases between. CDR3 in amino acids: CASRLRQPNEQFF. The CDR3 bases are TGTGCCAGCAGACTACGGCAGCCCAATGAGCAGTTCTTC.

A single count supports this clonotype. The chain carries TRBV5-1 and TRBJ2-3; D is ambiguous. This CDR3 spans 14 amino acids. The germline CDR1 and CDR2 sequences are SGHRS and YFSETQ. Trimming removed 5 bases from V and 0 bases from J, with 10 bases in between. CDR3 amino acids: CASSDRASTDTQYF. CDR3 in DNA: TGCGCCAGCAGTGACCGCGCTAGCACAGATACGCAGTATTTT.

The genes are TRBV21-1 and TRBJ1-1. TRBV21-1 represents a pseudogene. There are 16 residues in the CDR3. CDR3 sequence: CASSRARESPPTEAFF. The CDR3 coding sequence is TGTGCCAGCAGCAGGGCTCGAGAATCGCCTCCAACTGAAGCTTTCTTT.

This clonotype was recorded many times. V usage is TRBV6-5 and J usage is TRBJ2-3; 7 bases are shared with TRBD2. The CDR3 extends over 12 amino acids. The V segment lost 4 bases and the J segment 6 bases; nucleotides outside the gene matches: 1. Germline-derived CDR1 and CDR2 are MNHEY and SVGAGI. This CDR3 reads CASSWGGDTQYF. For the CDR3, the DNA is TGTGCCAGCAGTTGGGGGGGGGATACGCAGTATTTT.

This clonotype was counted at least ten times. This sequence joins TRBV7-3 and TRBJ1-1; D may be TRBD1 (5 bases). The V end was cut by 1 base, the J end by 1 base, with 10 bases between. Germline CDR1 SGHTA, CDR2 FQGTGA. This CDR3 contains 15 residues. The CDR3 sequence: CASSLRSGENTEAFF. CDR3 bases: TGTGCCAGCAGCTTAAGGTCGGGGGAGAACACTGAAGCTTTCTTT. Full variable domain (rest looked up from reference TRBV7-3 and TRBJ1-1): GAGVSQTPSNKVTEKGKYVELRCDPISGHTALYWYRQSLGQGPEFLIYFQGTGAADDSGLPNDRFFAVRPEGSVSTLKIQRTERGDSAVYLCASSLRSGENTEAFFGQGTRLTVV.

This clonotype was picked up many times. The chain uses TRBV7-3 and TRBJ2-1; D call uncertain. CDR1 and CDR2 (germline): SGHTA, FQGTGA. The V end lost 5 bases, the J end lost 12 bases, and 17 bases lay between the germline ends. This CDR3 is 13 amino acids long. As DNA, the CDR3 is TGTGCCAGCAGCCCTACCGTATCGGATTCGCAGTTCTTC. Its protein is CASSPTVSDSQFF.

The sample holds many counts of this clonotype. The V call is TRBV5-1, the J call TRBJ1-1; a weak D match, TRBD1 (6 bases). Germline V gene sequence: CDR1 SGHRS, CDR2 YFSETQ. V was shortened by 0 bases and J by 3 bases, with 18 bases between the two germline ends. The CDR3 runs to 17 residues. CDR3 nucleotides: TGCGCCAGCAGCTTGGGATCCCTGGTGAGGGGGGACACTGAAGCTTTCTTT. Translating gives CASSLGSLVRGDTEAFF. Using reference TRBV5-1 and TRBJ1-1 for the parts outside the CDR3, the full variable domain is KAGVTQTPRYLIKTRGQQVTLSCSPISGHRSVSWYQQTPGQGLQFLFEYFSETQRNKGNFPGRFSGRQFSNSRSEMNVSTLELGDSALYLCASSLGSLVRGDTEAFFGQGTRLTVV.

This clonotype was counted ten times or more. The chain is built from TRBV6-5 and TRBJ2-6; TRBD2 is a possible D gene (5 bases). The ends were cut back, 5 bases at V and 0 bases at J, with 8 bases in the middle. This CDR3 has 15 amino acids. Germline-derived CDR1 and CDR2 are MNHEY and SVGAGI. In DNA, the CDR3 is TGTGCCAGCAGTCTCCGGGGCTCTGGGGCCAACGTCCTGACTTTC. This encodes CASSLRGSGANVLTF.

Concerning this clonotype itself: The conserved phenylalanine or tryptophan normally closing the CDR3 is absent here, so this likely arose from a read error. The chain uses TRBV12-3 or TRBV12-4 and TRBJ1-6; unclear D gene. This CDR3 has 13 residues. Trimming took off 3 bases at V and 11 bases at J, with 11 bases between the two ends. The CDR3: CASSLSSSPPLHS. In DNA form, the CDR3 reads TGTGCCAGCAGTTTGTCGTCCTCTCCACCCCTCCACTCT.

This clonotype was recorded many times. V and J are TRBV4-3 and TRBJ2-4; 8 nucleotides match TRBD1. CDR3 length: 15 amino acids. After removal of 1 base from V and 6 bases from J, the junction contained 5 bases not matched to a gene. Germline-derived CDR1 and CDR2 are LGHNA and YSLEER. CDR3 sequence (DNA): TGCGCCAGCAGCCAAGCTGGACAGGGTGTAAACATTCAGTACTTC. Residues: CASSQAGQGVNIQYF.

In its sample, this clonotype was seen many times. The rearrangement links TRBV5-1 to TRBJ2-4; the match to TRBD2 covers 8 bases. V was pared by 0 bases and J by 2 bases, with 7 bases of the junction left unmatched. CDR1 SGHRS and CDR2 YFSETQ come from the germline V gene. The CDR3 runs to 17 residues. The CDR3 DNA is TGCGCCAGCAGCTTGGAAGGCCAGCGGGGGTCCAAAAACATTCAGTACTTC. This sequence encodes CASSLEGQRGSKNIQYF. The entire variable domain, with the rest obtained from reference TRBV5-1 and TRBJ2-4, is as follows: KAGVTQTPRYLIKTRGQQVTLSCSPISGHRSVSWYQQTPGQGLQFLFEYFSETQRNKGNFPGRFSGRQFSNSRSEMNVSTLELGDSALYLCASSLEGQRGSKNIQYFGAGTRLSVL.

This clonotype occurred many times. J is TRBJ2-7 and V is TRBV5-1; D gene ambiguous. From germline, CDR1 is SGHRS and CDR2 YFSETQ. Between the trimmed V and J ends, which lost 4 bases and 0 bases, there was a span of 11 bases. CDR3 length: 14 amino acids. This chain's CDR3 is CASSPPVSSYEQYF. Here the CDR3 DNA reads TGCGCCAGCAGCCCGCCCGTGAGCTCCTACGAGCAGTACTTC.

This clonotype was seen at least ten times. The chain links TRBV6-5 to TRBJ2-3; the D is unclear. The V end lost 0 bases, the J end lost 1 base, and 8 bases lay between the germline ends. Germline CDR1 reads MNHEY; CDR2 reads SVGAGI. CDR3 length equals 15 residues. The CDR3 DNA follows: TGTGCCAGCAGTTACTCTCCCTTACGCACAGATACGCAGTATTTT. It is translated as CASSYSPLRTDTQYF.

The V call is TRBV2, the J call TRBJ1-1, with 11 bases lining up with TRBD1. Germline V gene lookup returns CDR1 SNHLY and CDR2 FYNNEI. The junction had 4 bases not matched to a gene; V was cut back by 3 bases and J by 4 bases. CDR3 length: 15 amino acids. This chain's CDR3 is CASSEDRGLGTEAFF. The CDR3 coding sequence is TGTGCCAGCAGTGAGGACAGGGGGCTCGGCACTGAAGCTTTCTTT.

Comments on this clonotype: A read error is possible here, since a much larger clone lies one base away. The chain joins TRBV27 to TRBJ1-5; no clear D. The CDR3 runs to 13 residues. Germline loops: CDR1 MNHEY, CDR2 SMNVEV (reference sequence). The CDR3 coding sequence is TGTTCCAGCAGTTACGGACGCAATCAGCCCCAGCATTTT. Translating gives CSSSYGRNQPQHF.

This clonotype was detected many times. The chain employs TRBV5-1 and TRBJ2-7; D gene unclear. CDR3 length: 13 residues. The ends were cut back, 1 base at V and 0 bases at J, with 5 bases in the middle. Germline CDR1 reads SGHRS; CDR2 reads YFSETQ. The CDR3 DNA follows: TGCGCCAGCAGCTTGCCCAGCTCCTACGAGCAGTACTTC. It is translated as CASSLPSSYEQYF.

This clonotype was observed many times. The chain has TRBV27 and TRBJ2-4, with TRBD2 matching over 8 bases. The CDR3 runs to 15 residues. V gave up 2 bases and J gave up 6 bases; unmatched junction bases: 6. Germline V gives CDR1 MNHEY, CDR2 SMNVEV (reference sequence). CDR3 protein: CASSLGVREGNIQYF. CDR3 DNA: TGTGCCAGCAGTTTAGGGGTCCGGGAGGGAAACATTCAGTACTTC.

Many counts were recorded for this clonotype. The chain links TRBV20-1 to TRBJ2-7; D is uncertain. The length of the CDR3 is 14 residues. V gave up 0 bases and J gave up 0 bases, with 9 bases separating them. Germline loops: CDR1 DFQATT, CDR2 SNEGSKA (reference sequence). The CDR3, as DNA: TGCAGTGCTAGAGACCCTAAAAGCTCCTACGAGCAGTACTTC. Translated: CSARDPKSSYEQYF.

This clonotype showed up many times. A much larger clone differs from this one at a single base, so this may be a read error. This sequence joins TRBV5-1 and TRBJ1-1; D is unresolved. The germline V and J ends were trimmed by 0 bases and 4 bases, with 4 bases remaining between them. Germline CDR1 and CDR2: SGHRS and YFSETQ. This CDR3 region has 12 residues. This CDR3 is CASSLGATEAFF. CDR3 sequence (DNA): TGCGCCAGCAGCTTGGGGGCCACTGAAGCTTTCTTT.

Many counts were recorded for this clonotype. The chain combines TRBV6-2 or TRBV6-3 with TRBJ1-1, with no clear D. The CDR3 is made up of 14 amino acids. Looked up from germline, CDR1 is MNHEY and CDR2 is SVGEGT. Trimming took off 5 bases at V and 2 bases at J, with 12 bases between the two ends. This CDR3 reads CASSRVDANTEAFF. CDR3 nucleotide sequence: TGTGCCAGCAGTAGGGTTGACGCAAACACTGAAGCTTTCTTT.

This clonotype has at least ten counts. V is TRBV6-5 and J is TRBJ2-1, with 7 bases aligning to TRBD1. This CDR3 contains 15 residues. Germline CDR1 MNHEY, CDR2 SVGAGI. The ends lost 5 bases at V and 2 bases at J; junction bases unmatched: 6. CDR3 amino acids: CASSRDRVTYNEQFF. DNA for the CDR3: TGTGCCAGCAGTCGCGACAGGGTTACCTACAATGAGCAGTTCTTC.

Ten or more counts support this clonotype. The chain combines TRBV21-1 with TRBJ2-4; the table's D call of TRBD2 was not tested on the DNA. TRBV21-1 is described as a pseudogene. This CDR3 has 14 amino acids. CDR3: CASRNREGANIQYF. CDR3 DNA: TGTGCCAGCAGAAACAGGGAGGGAGCGAACATTCAGTACTTC.

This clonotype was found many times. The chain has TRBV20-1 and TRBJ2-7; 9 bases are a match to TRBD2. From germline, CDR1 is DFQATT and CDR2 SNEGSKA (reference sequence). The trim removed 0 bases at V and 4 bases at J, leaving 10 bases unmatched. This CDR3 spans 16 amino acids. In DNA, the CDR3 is TGCAGTGCTAGAGAGCATGCTAGCGGGGATATTTACGAGCAGTACTTC. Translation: CSAREHASGDIYEQYF.